A selection of T cell receptor beta chains follows, all from one sample in a study of CD8+ T cells in alopecia areata. TCRdb's copy holds only in-frame clones and misses some; the assay was immunoSEQ multiplex PCR. The sample lists 200,000 or so clones; more than 45% were seen once. The sequenced sample was CD4+ T cells sorted from blood, obtained at week 24, from a patient treated with tofacitinib. These receptor sequences come from a human donor with alopecia areata. The CDR3 runs from the conserved cysteine through the conserved F or W.

j_call v_call cdr3_aa
TRBJ2-6 TRBV7-2 CASSYLLPGPAGANVLTF
TRBJ1-2 TRBV5-1 CASSFGHLNYGYTF
TRBJ2-7 TRBV15 CATSRDFQDREQYF
TRBJ1-2 TRBV29-1 CSAGAREHGYTF
TRBJ1-5 TRBV18 CASSPVSDNQPQHF
TRBJ1-6 TRBV5-1 CASSLAGLGSPLHF
TRBJ2-3 TRBV7-9 CASSLTGSTDTQYF
TRBJ2-3 TRBV9 CASSPRQDRTDTQYF
TRBJ1-4 TRBV30 CAWSPPGKLFF
TRBJ2-7 TRBV4-3 CASSQDGGTGDYEQYF
TRBJ1-1 TRBV5-1 CASSLESRTAKNTEAFF
TRBJ1-2 TRBV9 CASSPSLGGYTF
TRBJ2-7 TRBV6-5 CASSSTGGSSYEQYF
TRBJ2-7 TRBV5-1 CASSLGGRGPSYEQYF
TRBJ1-2 TRBV5-6 CASSFDYGYTF
TRBJ1-5 TRBV30 CAWTVRGQRNQPQHF
TRBJ2-4 TRBV7-2 CASRPPGQEKNIQYF
TRBJ1-2 TRBV9 CASSAGNYGYTF
TRBJ1-6 TRBV18 CASSPTRSNSPLHF
TRBJ1-4 TRBV30 CAWSSEGGEKLFF
TRBJ2-1 TRBV28 CASRPTGTSAYNEQFF
TRBJ2-1 TRBV30 CAWTEGRLYNEQFF
TRBJ2-7 TRBV9 CASSVAGQDEQYF
TRBJ2-3 TRBV10-3 CAISELATQYF
TRBJ2-3 TRBV4-3 CASSPGVTDTQYF
TRBJ1-6 TRBV11-1 CASSSSSGFNSPLHF
TRBJ2-3 TRBV6-5 CASRPRADTQYF
TRBJ1-2 TRBV10-3 CAISGWDRGRDGYTF
TRBJ1-2 TRBV10-3 CAISDRGQVGGYTF
TRBJ2-6 TRBV7-9 CASTTRGTSGRGGANVLTF
TRBJ1-1 TRBV29-1 CSVDITGGMNSEAFF
TRBJ2-2 TRBV15 CATSRNRGSGELFF
TRBJ2-7 TRBV25-1 CASIKGNSYEQYF
TRBJ2-3 TRBV7-6 CASSLAPFPASPRPDTQYF
TRBJ1-2 TRBV4-3 CASSQVAGIGTSYGYTF
TRBJ2-1 TRBV30 CAWSFGAQSNEQFF
TRBJ2-7 TRBV5-1 CASRLGQGPYEQYF
TRBJ2-6 TRBV7-2 CASSLGGSGANVLTF
TRBJ2-7 TRBV5-1 CASSLAGTGMVF
TRBJ2-7 TRBV4-2 CASSPSYSYEQYF
TRBJ2-1 TRBV27 CASSFPSGGRDEQFF
TRBJ1-2 TRBV18 CASSRQGDGYTF
TRBJ2-3 TRBV5-1 CASSFGTDTQYF
TRBJ2-3 TRBV27 CASSLTSVNTDTQYF
TRBJ2-1 TRBV18 CASSPRGTGAGGQFF
TRBJ2-6 TRBV13 CASSLNQGGTGANVLTF
TRBJ1-5 TRBV28 CASSLGSAGDQPQHF
TRBJ2-1 TRBV11-2 CASSLDLAGGGGEQFF